This TCR beta chain was captured in a study of blood T cell repertoires in COVID-19. Study as a whole: COVID-19 samples from acute and convalescent phases originated in the United States, Italy and Spain. PBMCs, B-cell-depleted T cells, or T cells were the source of the cDNA or gDNA that made up the material.

Using immunoSEQ multiplex PCR, the repertoire was profiled, and TCRdb retains in-frame clones only, with some absent. In the table there are approximately 160,000 clones, over 80% of which are singletons. A single count supports this clone. The clonotype was recovered from a woman aged 60-70 years with acute or convalescent COVID-19. The material sequenced was peripheral blood.

In DNA, the CDR3 is TGTGCCAGCTCACCGGAGAGTTACGAGCAGTACTTC. Translated: CASSPESYEQYF. The rearrangement uses TRBV18 and TRBJ2-7, with D unresolved. The CDR3 sequence is 12 residues long. With 3 bases removed from V and 4 bases from J, the gap between germline ends came to 7 bases. The germline gives CDR1 KGHSH, CDR2 LQKENI.